The rows below give T cell receptor beta chains drawn from one sample of a study of shared clonotypes between healthy human individuals. TCRdb's copy holds only in-frame clones and misses some; the assay was immunoSEQ multiplex PCR. In the table there are millions of clones, 85% to 95% of which are singletons. Sequencing used naive CD4+ T cells from PBMCs. These receptors were taken from a man aged 18 to 29 in good health. Some clones in this sample may be carry-over from other donors' samples. CDR3s include the opening cysteine and the closing phenylalanine or tryptophan. A D gene is named only where the DNA matches it firmly. Only some rows state a clone size, as once, few, many or a class for expanded clones.

CDR3 DNA,CDR3 protein,J gene,V gene,D gene,clone size,CDR3 length
TGTGCCAGCAGAACACCACGGCCGGGAGGGGTTAATGAGCAGTTCTTC,CASRTPRPGGVNEQFF,TRBJ2-1,TRBV27,TRBD2,NA,16
TGTGCCAGCAGCCGCCACTACGAGCAGTACTTC,CASSRHYEQYF,TRBJ2-7,TRBV28,NA,few,11
TGCGCCAGCAGTGACCTGAGCGGCCTAGCCAAAAACATTCAGTACTTC,CASSDLSGLAKNIQYF,TRBJ2-4,TRBV5-1,NA,once,16
TGTGCCAGCAGTTCCAGCGGGAGGGCTAGCACAGATACGCAGTATTTT,CASSSSGRASTDTQYF,TRBJ2-3,TRBV28,TRBD2,NA,16
TGTGCCAGCTCACCACCAGGCAACACTGAAGCTTTCTTT,CASSPPGNTEAFF,TRBJ1-1,TRBV18,NA,NA,13
TGTGCCAGCAGCTTGGCCTTTGGGGGGGGGCGCAGCGATGGCTACACCTTC,CASSLAFGGGRSDGYTF,TRBJ1-2,TRBV7-2,NA,NA,17
TGTGCCAGCAGTGAGGGTATTGCCCTTTACGAGCAGTACTTC,CASSEGIALYEQYF,TRBJ2-7,TRBV25-1,NA,NA,14
TGCGCCAGCAGCCAAGGAGTCTATGGCTACACCTTC,CASSQGVYGYTF,TRBJ1-2,TRBV4-1,NA,once,12
TGTGCCAGCTCACCCTGGCGGGAGGCGAACACCGGGGAGCTGTTTTTT,CASSPWREANTGELFF,TRBJ2-2,TRBV18,TRBD2,NA,16
TGCGCCAGCAGCTTTGGGCGGGTTTCGTATTTC,CASSFGRVSYF,TRBJ2-7,TRBV5-1,NA,once,11
TGTGCCAGCAGTTCGCCGGGACATCCCCAATCGAGCAATCAGCCCCAGCATTTT,CASSSPGHPQSSNQPQHF,TRBJ1-5,TRBV28,NA,NA,18
TGTGCCAGCAGCCGTGGACTAGCGGGAGTTGGGGGCACAGATACGCAGTATTTT,CASSRGLAGVGGTDTQYF,TRBJ2-3,TRBV7-7,TRBD2,NA,18
TGTGCCAGTAGTAACCCTGAGGGGGGACCGGCCTACGAGCAGTACTTC,CASSNPEGGPAYEQYF,TRBJ2-7,TRBV19,NA,once,16
TGCGCCAGCAGAGCTAGCGGGAAAACTGGCGAGCAGTACTTC,CASRASGKTGEQYF,TRBJ2-7,TRBV10-1,TRBD2,once,14
TGTGCCAGCAGCAAGCAGGGGGCCGGGTCCTACGAGCAGTACTTC,CASSKQGAGSYEQYF,TRBJ2-7,TRBV9,TRBD1,NA,15
TGCGCCAGCAGCCCCGAAGCGGGAGGCTACACAGATACGCAGTATTTT,CASSPEAGGYTDTQYF,TRBJ2-3,TRBV5-1,TRBD2,NA,16
TGCGCCAGCAGCTTGGTTGCGGGGGCAGGAGCCACTGAAGCTTTCTTT,CASSLVAGAGATEAFF,TRBJ1-1,TRBV5-1,NA,NA,16
TGTGCCAGCAGCCCCAGCCTGGGGGAGGGCTACACCTTC,CASSPSLGEGYTF,TRBJ1-2,TRBV7-6,NA,NA,13
TGTGCCAGCAGGGCCGGGACAGGGAATCAGCCCCAGCATTTT,CASRAGTGNQPQHF,TRBJ1-5,TRBV11-2,TRBD1,NA,14
TGTGCCAGTACCGATCAGGGGGCGGGCACTGAAGCTTTCTTT,CASTDQGAGTEAFF,TRBJ1-1,TRBV19,TRBD1,NA,14
TGTGCCAGTAGGCCCTACGGCGCAGCGAGTCTCTACGAGCAGTACTTC,CASRPYGAASLYEQYF,TRBJ2-7,TRBV19,NA,NA,16
TGTGCCAGCAGTGAAGAGGCTTCAGGTGAGCATTTT,CASSEEASGEHF,TRBJ1-5,TRBV2,NA,NA,12
TGTGCCAGCAGCATTCGACTAGCGGGACAGGAGACCCAGTACTTC,CASSIRLAGQETQYF,TRBJ2-5,TRBV13,TRBD2,NA,15
TGTGCCAGCAGCTCGAACGGACAGTCCGCCACTGAAGCTTTCTTT,CASSSNGQSATEAFF,TRBJ1-1,TRBV5-4,NA,NA,15
TGTGCCAGTAGTCGGAACATCAATCAGCCCCAGCATTTT,CASSRNINQPQHF,TRBJ1-5,TRBV19,NA,NA,13
TGTGTCTGGAGTGTACGATCTAGCGGGAGGGGAAGCTCCTACGAGCAGTACTTC,CVWSVRSSGRGSSYEQYF,TRBJ2-7,TRBV30,TRBD2,NA,18
TGTGCCAGCAGCGTCTTATCAGGGTCCGGGGAGCTGTTTTTT,CASSVLSGSGELFF,TRBJ2-2,TRBV7-2,NA,NA,14
TGTGCCAGCAGCCTCCGGGAGCTATCCCCCTACAATGAGCAGTTCTTC,CASSLRELSPYNEQFF,TRBJ2-1,TRBV7-3,NA,NA,16
TGTGCCTGGAGACTAGCGGGAGGAGGAGAGACCCAGTACTTC,CAWRLAGGGETQYF,TRBJ2-5,TRBV30,TRBD2,NA,14
TGTGCCAGCTCACTTGGACAGGGGGCCAACACTGAAGCTTTCTTT,CASSLGQGANTEAFF,TRBJ1-1,TRBV18,TRBD1,NA,15
TGCGCCAGCAGCCACCTTGTAGCGGGAGGGCCGAAGGTGCAGTTCTTC,CASSHLVAGGPKVQFF,TRBJ2-1,TRBV5-1,TRBD2,once,16
TGTGCCAGCAGTTACGGGGGGACCGCTTCCGGCTACACCTTC,CASSYGGTASGYTF,TRBJ1-2,TRBV6-5,NA,NA,14
TGTGCCAGCAGCTTACAGGGAAATGAGCAGTTCTTC,CASSLQGNEQFF,TRBJ2-1,TRBV7-2,NA,few,12
TGTGCCAGTAGCCCTGACAGGGGAAGGGCTGGGGCCAACGTCCTGACTTTC,CASSPDRGRAGANVLTF,TRBJ2-6,TRBV19,TRBD1,once,17
TGTGCCAGCTCACCATTCCGGGCCCCCTCTGGGGCCAACGTCCTGACTTTC,CASSPFRAPSGANVLTF,TRBJ2-6,TRBV18,NA,NA,17
TGTGCCAGCAGCTTGAAATTCAGGGGCACCTACGAGCAGTACTTC,CASSLKFRGTYEQYF,TRBJ2-7,TRBV5-4,NA,NA,15
TGCGCCAGCAGTAATAGCGGGGGACGGACAGATACGCAGTATTTT,CASSNSGGRTDTQYF,TRBJ2-3,TRBV4-3,TRBD2,NA,15
TGCGCCAGCGGGGGACAGAGCTCTGGAAACACCATATATTTT,CASGGQSSGNTIYF,TRBJ1-3,TRBV10-2,TRBD1,NA,14
TGCGCCAGCAGCTTGGCCTTACAGGGGGGCACAGATACGCAGTATTTT,CASSLALQGGTDTQYF,TRBJ2-3,TRBV5-1,TRBD1,NA,16
TGTGCCAGCAGTAATCCGGGCCCCAGCTCTGGGGCCAACGTCCTGACTTTC,CASSNPGPSSGANVLTF,TRBJ2-6,TRBV5-6,NA,NA,17
TGTGCCAGCAGTTACCTAGGAGGAAACAATGAGCAGTTCTTC,CASSYLGGNNEQFF,TRBJ2-1,TRBV27,NA,NA,14
TGCGCCAGCAGCCTCTTACAGGGGGCGAACACTGAAGCTTTCTTT,CASSLLQGANTEAFF,TRBJ1-1,TRBV5-1,TRBD1,NA,15
TGTGCCATCACTGACGGAGCGGGAGGGCCCGCGGAAAGTGAGCAGTTCTTC,CAITDGAGGPAESEQFF,TRBJ2-1,TRBV10-3,TRBD2,NA,17
TGTGCCAGCAGCCCCGGGCTAGCGGGAGGGTTTTCCTACGAGCAGTACTTC,CASSPGLAGGFSYEQYF,TRBJ2-7,TRBV5-4,TRBD2,NA,17
TGTGCCAGTAGTAGGGGGATTAGCACAGATACGCAGTATTTT,CASSRGISTDTQYF,TRBJ2-3,TRBV19,NA,NA,14
TGTGCCAGCACCGCATGGGACAGCATGAACACTGAAGCTTTCTTT,CASTAWDSMNTEAFF,TRBJ1-1,TRBV6-1,TRBD1,NA,15
TGTGCCAGCAGGCCTTCCGGGACACAGGGGGGGTCAGATCAGCCCCAGCATTTT,CASRPSGTQGGSDQPQHF,TRBJ1-5,TRBV5-5,TRBD1,NA,18